Below, 2 T cell receptor delta chains from the same sample are listed, as sequenced in a study of gamma-delta chains in newborns, infants, children (dated by TCRdb to the late 2010s). The data were produced on an Illumina MiSeq. TCRdb called clones anew from the public reads via CATT; matching DNA rows were later pooled. The sample table shows 4,000 or so delta-chain clones, and about 45% are seen once. The top ten clones comprise approximately 9% of the sample. The source material was blood, sampled at week 6. Receptor source: a child who was a newborn, infant or young child, either healthy, febrile or measles-vaccinated (not recorded which).

In the case of this clone: A much larger clone differs by one base, so this may be a read error. The V and J genes are TRDV2 and TRDJ2, with TRDD3 matching over 7 bases. There are 17 residues in the CDR3. V shed 0 bases, J shed 4 bases, and the junction held 10 bases outside the gene matches. Germline values: CDR1 GEAIGNYY, CDR2 EKD. This chain's CDR3 is CACDTVGEEASTAQLFF. The DNA of the CDR3 is TGTGCCTGTGACACCGTGGGGGAGGAAGCTTCGACAGCACAACTCTTCTTT.

V is TRDV2 and J is TRDJ3; 13 bases fit TRDD3. After removal of 2 bases from V and 3 bases from J, the junction contained 6 bases not matched to a gene. CDR3 length equals 19 residues. The V gene's germline CDR1 is GEAIGNYY and CDR2 EKD. The CDR3 protein is CACDKVLGDTRWDTRQMFF. In DNA, the CDR3 is TGTGCCTGTGACAAAGTACTGGGGGATACGCGCTGGGACACCCGACAGATGTTTTTC.